This entry describes one T cell receptor (beta chain). In replicate PCRs of sorted subsets, around 0.2 ug DNA, approximately 30,000 T cell genomes, was used. Sequenced by immunoSEQ multiplex PCR; TCRdb stores in-frame clones only, minus some. Here the sample spans hundreds of thousands of clones, roughly 73% being singletons. This entry is derived from a study of shared clonotypes between healthy human individuals. Study overall: Per donor, CD8 memory used one plate, CD8 naive used two, CD4 memory used three and CD4 naive used three.

CD45RA+ naive and CD45RA-negative memory subsets were separated from CD4+ cells. Germline trimming cut 2 bases from V and 2 bases from J; bases unmatched to any gene: 14. CDR3 length: 18 residues. Germline loops: CDR1 SGDLS, CDR2 YYNGEE. Sequencing used memory CD4+ T cells sorted from blood. Subset: CD45RA-negative fraction. The clonotype was recovered from a woman aged 30 to 39 in good health. V is TRBV9 and J is TRBJ2-5, with 8 bases lining up with TRBD2. The CDR3 DNA sequence: TGTGCCAGCAGCGTCTCGGGAGTCGGGAGGGCCGGGCAAGAGACCCAGTACTTC. Amino acids: CASSVSGVGRAGQETQYF.